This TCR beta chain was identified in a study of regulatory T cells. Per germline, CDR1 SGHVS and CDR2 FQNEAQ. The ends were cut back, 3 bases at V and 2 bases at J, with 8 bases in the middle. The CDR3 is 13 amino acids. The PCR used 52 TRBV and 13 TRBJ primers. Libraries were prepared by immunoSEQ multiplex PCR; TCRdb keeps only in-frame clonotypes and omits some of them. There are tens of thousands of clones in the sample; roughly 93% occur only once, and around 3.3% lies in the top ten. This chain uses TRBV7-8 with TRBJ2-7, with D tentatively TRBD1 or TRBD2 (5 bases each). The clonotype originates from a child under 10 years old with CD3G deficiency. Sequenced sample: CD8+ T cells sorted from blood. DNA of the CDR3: TGTGCCAGCAGCTTGGGGACGACCTACGAGCAGTACTTC. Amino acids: CASSLGTTYEQYF.